The 19 T cell receptor beta chains given below trace back to one sample, sequenced in a study of OX40 agonist ivuxolimab in advanced cancers. Some clones are missing from TCRdb's copy, which holds only in-frame ones; the method was immunoSEQ multiplex PCR. The table has under 150,000 clones, over 75% seen once. Sequences were derived from CD4+ or CD8+ T cells sorted from blood, sampled in a trial of the OX40 agonist ivuxolimab. These receptors all come from an adult with an advanced solid tumor such as melanoma, head and neck, liver or kidney cancer.

The rearrangement uses TRBV9 and TRBJ1-2; 7 nucleotides agree with TRBD1. Trimming cost V 3 bases and J 1 base; bases outside gene matches: 3. Germline CDR1 reads SGDLS; CDR2 reads YYNGEE. The CDR3 covers 14 residues. CDR3 region: CASSGQGGNYGYTF. CDR3 nucleotides: TGTGCCAGCAGCGGACAGGGAGGTAACTATGGCTACACCTTC.

This chain uses TRBV10-3 with TRBJ1-2; 8 bases are shared with TRBD1. V was clipped by 2 bases and J by 5 bases; unmatched bases: 16. The germline gives CDR1 ENHRY, CDR2 SYGVKD. This CDR3 has 18 residues. The DNA of the CDR3 is TGTGCCATCAGTGAGCCATTGGGAGACAGGGGAAAGGAGTATGGCTACACCTTC. Amino acid sequence: CAISEPLGDRGKEYGYTF.

This chain connects TRBV15 to TRBJ1-2, with 8 bases identical to TRBD1. The junction had 10 bases not matched to a gene; V was cut back by 2 bases and J by 5 bases. CDR1 is LNHNV, CDR2 YYDKDF, per germline (reference sequence). This CDR3 comprises 16 residues. The chain's CDR3 is CATSRSGTGAPYGYTF. CDR3 DNA: TGTGCCACCAGCAGATCCGGGACAGGCGCACCGTATGGCTACACCTTC.

The chain couples TRBV9 to TRBJ1-4; a possible D gene is TRBD1 (5 bases). The CDR3 is made up of 14 amino acids. Trimming cost V 0 bases and J 2 bases, with 5 bases left between them. Germline CDR1 is SGDLS and CDR2 is YYNGEE. As DNA, the CDR3 is TGTGCCAGCAGCGTAGGGGGGACTAATGAAAAACTGTTTTTT. It codes for CASSVGGTNEKLFF.

This chain uses TRBV2 with TRBJ1-4; TRBD1 agrees at 8 bases. Germline trimming cut 8 bases from V and 3 bases from J; bases unmatched to any gene: 8. The germline gives CDR1 SNHLY, CDR2 FYNNEI. The CDR3 is 15 residues long. The CDR3 DNA follows: TGTGCCAGCGGAGACAGGGGCCTCTCTAATGAAAAACTGTTTTTT. Its translation: CASGDRGLSNEKLFF.

The chain combines TRBV10-3 with TRBJ1-5; D remains ambiguous. V was pared by 2 bases and J by 3 bases, with 14 bases between. This CDR3 comprises 16 residues. The germline CDR1 and CDR2 sequences are ENHRY and SYGVKD. CDR3 sequence: CAISERFGVNNQPQHF. The CDR3 DNA is TGTGCCATCAGTGAGCGCTTTGGCGTCAACAATCAGCCCCAGCATTTT.

This clone is a singleton in its sample. V gene TRBV18 combines with J gene TRBJ1-5, with D tentatively TRBD1 (5 bases). This CDR3 has 15 residues. Trimming shortened V by 0 bases and J by 6 bases, and 12 bases separated the two germline ends. Germline values: CDR1 KGHSH, CDR2 LQKENI. CDR3 in DNA: TGTGCCAGCTCACCACCTTCCAGGGCGGCTCAGCCCCAGCATTTT. Translated: CASSPPSRAAQPQHF.

The CDR3 spells CASSLQGIETQYF. The CDR3 nucleotides read TGCGCCAGCAGCTTGCAGGGGATAGAGACCCAGTACTTC. The chain recombines TRBV5-1 with TRBJ2-5; possible D gene TRBD1, 6 bases. Germline CDR1 reads SGHRS; CDR2 reads YFSETQ. Trimming stripped 1 base from V and 4 bases from J, with 8 bases between. The CDR3 spans 13 residues.

The CDR3 DNA reads as TGTGCCAGCAGCGGAAAGGGGGGTATCGACACTGAAGCTTTCTTT. This translates into CASSGKGGIDTEAFF. V gene TRBV9 combines with J gene TRBJ1-1, with a possible D match to TRBD1 (6 bases). Germline-derived CDR1 and CDR2 are SGDLS and YYNGEE. This CDR3 is built from 15 residues. V lost 3 bases, J lost 3 bases, and 15 bases lay in between.

The V call is TRBV9, the J call TRBJ1-3; the match to TRBD1 covers 7 bases. From germline, CDR1 is SGDLS and CDR2 YYNGEE. Losses at the gene ends were 4 bases for V and 3 bases for J; bases not matched to a gene: 7. This CDR3 has 15 amino acids. CDR3: CASSPQGVGGNTIYF. The CDR3, as DNA: TGTGCCAGCAGCCCCCAGGGGGTAGGTGGAAACACCATATATTTT.

This chain joins TRBV28 and TRBJ1-4; D might be TRBD1 (6 bases). The CDR3 runs to 12 residues. Germline assignment: CDR1 MDHEN and CDR2 SYDVKM. V dropped 7 bases and J dropped 8 bases, with 11 bases sitting between them. The CDR3 protein is CASTSGTEKLFF. CDR3 nucleotides: TGTGCCAGCACTTCAGGGACAGAAAAACTGTTTTTT.

This rearrangement joins TRBV2 to TRBJ2-7; D is uncertain. The CDR3 spans 12 residues. V gave up 8 bases and J gave up 2 bases, with 10 bases separating them. Germline V lookup: CDR1 SNHLY, CDR2 FYNNEI. The CDR3 here is CASDTQTYEQYF. CDR3 bases: TGTGCCAGCGACACACAGACCTACGAGCAGTACTTC.

The V gene is TRBV6-4, the J gene TRBJ2-1, with 11 bases matching TRBD2. V trimming: 7 bases; J trimming: 5 bases; junction bases outside the gene matches: 16. Per germline, CDR1 MRHNA and CDR2 SNTAGT. The CDR3 runs to 18 residues. Here the CDR3 reads CASKSTSGIAATNNEQFF. The CDR3 nucleotides read TGTGCCAGCAAATCGACTAGCGGGATTGCGGCTACAAACAATGAGCAGTTCTTC.

The chain couples TRBV27 to TRBJ1-1; perhaps TRBD1 as D (5 bases). Trimming took 6 bases from V and 3 from J, leaving 17 bases between them. The length of the CDR3 is 15 residues. CDR1 is MNHEY and CDR2 is SMNVEV in the germline V gene (reference sequence). In nucleotides, the CDR3 is TGTGCCAGCAGCTATCTTCCAGGGTCGCACACTGAAGCTTTCTTT. This codes for CASSYLPGSHTEAFF.

This clone is a singleton in its sample. The chain links TRBV7-2 to TRBJ2-5; possibly TRBD1 for D (6 bases). The CDR3 has 14 amino acids. Germline V gene lookup returns CDR1 SGHTA and CDR2 FQGNSA. The V end was cut by 3 bases, the J end by 2 bases, with 10 bases between. The CDR3 region is CASSLTGTQETQYF. The CDR3 DNA reads as TGTGCCAGCAGCTTGACCGGGACACAAGAGACCCAGTACTTC.

CDR3 region: CASIERVTGGFYGYTF. The DNA of the CDR3 is TGTGCCAGCATTGAGAGGGTGACAGGGGGCTTCTATGGCTACACCTTC. The chain couples TRBV28 to TRBJ1-2; 10 bases line up with TRBD1. The V gene end was trimmed by 7 bases and the J gene end by 4 bases; junction bases not matched to a gene: 12. This CDR3 contains 16 residues. Germline values: CDR1 MDHEN, CDR2 SYDVKM.

The rearrangement links TRBV14 to TRBJ1-1; 7 positions match TRBD1. The CDR3 contains 16 residues. CDR1 and CDR2 (germline): SGHDN, FVKESK. V lost 4 bases to trimming and J lost 5 bases; unmatched junction nucleotides: 13. The CDR3 DNA reads TGTGCCAGCAGCCTCAGGGAGAGGGGGCGAGGGACTGAAGCTTTCTTT. This sequence encodes CASSLRERGRGTEAFF. Full variable domain (rest looked up from reference TRBV14 and TRBJ1-1): EAGVTQFPSHSVIEKGQTVTLRCDPISGHDNLYWYRRVMGKEIKFLLHFVKESKQDESGMPNNRFLAERTGGTYSTLKVQPAELEDSGVYFCASSLRERGRGTEAFFGQGTRLTVV.

V and J are TRBV19 and TRBJ2-1, with D unresolved. The germline V and J ends were trimmed by 0 bases and 6 bases, with 12 bases remaining between them. CDR3 size: 15 residues. CDR1 LNHDA and CDR2 SQIVND come from the germline V gene (reference sequence). Here the CDR3 reads CASSIDVRPSNEQFF. CDR3 DNA sequence: TGTGCCAGTAGTATAGACGTCCGACCTTCCAATGAGCAGTTCTTC.

The chain is built from TRBV19 and TRBJ2-2; 9 nucleotides line up with TRBD1. The CDR3 loop spans 14 amino acids. J was trimmed by 4 bases and V by 7 bases; bases with no gene match: 4. CDR1 is LNHDA and CDR2 is SQIVND in the germline V gene (reference sequence). The CDR3: CASTGTGPTGELFF. The DNA of the CDR3 is TGTGCCAGTACCGGGACAGGGCCCACCGGGGAGCTGTTTTTT.